These 16 T cell receptor beta chains originate from one sample sequenced in a study of technical replicates of blood from a handful of donors (dated by TCRdb to 2016 to 2017). Receptors were amplified or captured by the immunoSEQ multiplex PCR assay. Drawn from immuneACCESS, this table holds only the in-frame rearrangements with V and J called that TCRdb kept. Clones are partly lost; checked studies trace under half to an unresolved V gene and leave the rest unexplained. Here the sample has approximately 75,000 clones; about 81% occur a single time. The biggest ten clones account for around 3.9% of the sample. The source material was PBMCs. These receptors originate from a human donor in good health. Some clones in this sample may be carry-over from other donors' samples.

The chain combines TRBV7-2 with TRBJ2-7; D remains unclear. Trimming removed 5 bases from V and 5 bases from J, with 16 bases in between. This CDR3 has 14 amino acids. The germline gives CDR1 SGHTA, CDR2 FQGNSA. CDR3 amino acids: CASSPRLVNDEQYF. CDR3 sequence (DNA): TGTGCCAGCAGCCCGCGGCTAGTTAACGACGAGCAGTACTTC. The variable domain in full, completed from reference TRBV7-2 and TRBJ2-7, reads GAGVSQSPSNKVTEKGKDVELRCDPISGHTALYWYRQSLGQGLEFLIYFQGNSAPDKSGLPSDRFSAERTGGSVSTLTIQRTQQEDSAVYLCASSPRLVNDEQYFGPGTRLTVT.

V gene TRBV6-5 combines with J gene TRBJ2-3; D is undetermined. The CDR3 extends over 15 amino acids. The ends were cut back, 5 bases at V and 6 bases at J, with 18 bases in the middle. Germline CDR1 MNHEY, CDR2 SVGAGI. The CDR3 DNA reads TGTGCCAGCAGTCCTCTCTCCCCTAGTATGGATACGCAGTATTTT. It translates to CASSPLSPSMDTQYF.

The chain uses TRBV9 and TRBJ1-1; D is undetermined. Germline lookup yields CDR1 SGDLS and CDR2 YYNGEE. The V end was cut by 2 bases, the J end by 1 base, with 6 bases between. The CDR3 is 13 residues long. CDR3 in amino acids: CASSVQKNTEAFF. The CDR3 DNA sequence: TGTGCCAGCAGCGTCCAGAAGAACACTGAAGCTTTCTTT.

The count of this clone is one. This sequence joins TRBV9 and TRBJ1-2, with 8 bases matching TRBD1. Germline V gives CDR1 SGDLS, CDR2 YYNGEE. The CDR3 is 16 amino acids. After removal of 3 bases from V and 2 bases from J, the junction contained 9 bases not matched to a gene. CDR3: CASSAGWTGTNYGYTF. CDR3 sequence (DNA): TGTGCCAGCAGCGCCGGGTGGACAGGGACAAACTATGGCTACACCTTC.

This clone was seen once. This chain connects TRBV5-1 to TRBJ1-4; D remains ambiguous. Germline V gene lookup returns CDR1 SGHRS and CDR2 YFSETQ. Trimming took 1 base from V and 2 from J, leaving 6 bases between them. This CDR3 region has 14 residues. The CDR3, as DNA: TGCGCCAGCAGCTTGCGCGGGACTAATGAAAAACTGTTTTTT. Translated, it gives CASSLRGTNEKLFF.

The chain joins TRBV4-2 to TRBJ2-7, with 7 bases lining up with TRBD2. V shed 1 base, J shed 6 bases, and the junction held 6 bases outside the gene matches. The CDR3 loop spans 14 amino acids. From germline, CDR1 is LGHNA and CDR2 YNFKEQ. This CDR3 reads CASSQAGTTSEQYF. The CDR3 DNA reads as TGTGCCAGCAGCCAAGCAGGGACTACCAGCGAGCAGTACTTC.

This clone was recorded once. Here the CDR3 reads CASSEDSGSTDTQYF. CDR3 coding DNA: TGTGCCAGCAGTGAAGACAGCGGCAGCACAGATACGCAGTATTTT. The chain couples TRBV6-1 to TRBJ2-3, with D maybe TRBD2 (5 bases). Trimming shortened V by 1 base and J by 0 bases, and 8 bases separated the two germline ends. The CDR3 sequence is 15 residues long. Germline V gene lookup returns CDR1 MNHNS and CDR2 SASEGT.

The chain employs TRBV4-1 and TRBJ2-2; 11 nucleotides agree with TRBD2. V trimming: 7 bases; J trimming: 4 bases; junction bases outside the gene matches: 14. Looked up from germline, CDR1 is MGHRA and CDR2 is YSYEKL. This CDR3 contains 18 residues. The CDR3: CASTPSSGTSGSTGELFF. CDR3 bases: TGCGCCAGCACCCCCTCCTCCGGGACTAGCGGTTCCACCGGGGAGCTGTTTTTT.

V usage is TRBV29-1 and J usage is TRBJ1-1; no clear D gene. The CDR3 totals 13 residues. Between the trimmed V and J ends, which lost 3 bases and 2 bases, there was a span of 10 bases. Germline values: CDR1 SQVTM, CDR2 ANQGSEA. CDR3 coding DNA: TGCAGCGTTGATACCGGAGGAAACACTGAAGCTTTCTTT. It yields the protein CSVDTGGNTEAFF.

The chain recombines TRBV27 with TRBJ2-1; TRBD2 aligns across 10 bases. This CDR3 region has 15 residues. V lost 2 bases and J lost 9; bases outside the gene matches: 7. Germline lookup yields CDR1 MNHEY and CDR2 SMNVEV (reference sequence). Here the CDR3 DNA reads TGTGCCAGCAGTTTAGGGCTAGCGGGAGTTGGTGAGCAGTTCTTC. Protein sequence: CASSLGLAGVGEQFF.

This clone has only one observation. J is TRBJ2-1 and V is TRBV11-3, with TRBD2 matching over 11 bases. CDR1 SGHNT and CDR2 YENEEA come from the germline V gene. CDR3 length equals 13 residues. After removal of 5 bases from V and 12 bases from J, the junction contained 6 bases not matched to a gene. DNA of the CDR3: TGTGCCAGCAGCGAGACTAGCGGGACCTGGCAGTTCTTC. Its translation is CASSETSGTWQFF.

This clone was found once. The chain employs TRBV7-3 and TRBJ1-1; 8 bases match TRBD1. Germline trimming cut 5 bases from V and 4 bases from J; bases unmatched to any gene: 3. Germline V CDR1 and CDR2: SGHTA, FQGTGA. The CDR3 runs to 13 residues. CDR3 bases: TGTGCCAGCAGCCTCCAGGGGGCCACTGAAGCTTTCTTT. It is translated as CASSLQGATEAFF.

The chain couples TRBV5-1 to TRBJ2-3; 13 bases fit TRBD2. Germline trimming cut 4 bases from V and 2 bases from J; bases unmatched to any gene: 10. In germline, CDR1 is SGHRS, CDR2 YFSETQ. This CDR3 comprises 18 residues. The CDR3 DNA sequence: TGCGCCAGCAGCCCCCTACCGACTAGCGGGGGGATCACAGATACGCAGTATTTT. Translated: CASSPLPTSGGITDTQYF.

The rearrangement joins TRBV7-2 to TRBJ1-3, with TRBD1 matching over 9 bases. This CDR3 contains 16 residues. The trim removed 5 bases at V and 4 bases at J, leaving 9 bases unmatched. CDR1 and CDR2 (germline): SGHTA, FQGNSA. The CDR3 sequence is CASSRGQGYGGNTIYF. The CDR3 bases are TGTGCCAGCAGCCGTGGACAGGGGTATGGAGGAAACACCATATATTTT.

V and J are TRBV7-2 and TRBJ2-2; 7 nucleotides match TRBD1. CDR1 SGHTA and CDR2 FQGNSA come from the germline V gene. V trimming: 5 bases; J trimming: 5 bases; junction bases outside the gene matches: 2. The CDR3 extends over 13 amino acids. This CDR3 reads CASSQQGTGELFF. The CDR3 DNA reads TGTGCCAGCAGCCAACAGGGGACCGGGGAGCTGTTTTTT.

This sequence joins TRBV13 and TRBJ2-7; 10 positions match TRBD2. Germline CDR1 PRHDT, CDR2 FYEKMQ (reference sequence). The CDR3 runs 14 residues. J gave up 3 bases and V 5 bases, and 4 bases lay outside the gene matches. This chain's CDR3 is CASSKSGRDYEQYF. CDR3 sequence (DNA): TGTGCCAGCAGCAAAAGCGGGAGGGACTACGAGCAGTACTTC.